What follows are 12 T cell receptor beta chains derived from one specimen sequenced in a study of blood T cell repertoires in COVID-19. The protocol was immunoSEQ multiplex PCR, while the TCRdb copy is restricted to in-frame clones and leaves out a portion. Of around 310,000 clones listed, around 91% are singletons. The sequencing sample was made of peripheral blood. All receptors come from a woman in her 40s with COVID-19, enrolled during active disease.

This chain links TRBV5-1 with TRBJ2-1; D is ambiguous. Germline CDR1 SGHRS, CDR2 YFSETQ. Trimming shortened V by 0 bases and J by 9 bases, and 13 bases separated the two germline ends. The length of the CDR3 is 14 residues. CDR3 coding DNA: TGCGCCAGCAGCTTGGGCTCCAGTCTGGCTGAGCAGTTCTTC. It is translated as CASSLGSSLAEQFF.

The chain carries TRBV29-1 and TRBJ2-7; 11 bases match TRBD2. The V gene's germline CDR1 is SQVTM and CDR2 ANQGSEA. V trimming: 6 bases; J trimming: 6 bases; junction bases outside the gene matches: 4. The CDR3 runs to 12 residues. The CDR3 protein is CSVVAGGREQYF. The CDR3 nucleotides read TGCAGCGTCGTAGCGGGAGGGCGCGAGCAGTACTTC.

Regarding this clone: This same CDR3 is encoded by further DNA sequences in the sample. The V and J genes are TRBV28 and TRBJ1-6, with D tentatively TRBD1 (5 bases). Germline CDR1 is MDHEN and CDR2 is SYDVKM. The CDR3 is 12 residues long. V was cut by 8 bases and J by 10 bases, with 12 bases left in between. CDR3 DNA sequence: TGTGCCAGCTCGGGCGGGGGATCACCCCTCCACTTT. Its protein is CASSGGGSPLHF.

The V gene is TRBV6-5, the J gene TRBJ2-1; TRBD2 aligns across 11 bases. J lost 6 bases, V lost 7 bases, and 8 bases had no gene match. The germline gives CDR1 MNHEY, CDR2 SVGAGI. The CDR3 has 15 residues. CDR3 protein: CASNKLAGVGNEQFF. For the CDR3, the DNA is TGTGCCAGCAATAAACTAGCGGGGGTTGGCAATGAGCAGTTCTTC.

V and J are TRBV29-1 and TRBJ2-6; 7 nucleotides match TRBD1. Per germline, CDR1 SQVTM and CDR2 ANQGSEA. Trimming at V came to 4 bases and at J to 4 bases, leaving 4 bases not matched to a gene. The CDR3 has 14 amino acids. CDR3 amino acids: CSVVEGAGANVLTF. The CDR3 DNA follows: TGCAGCGTTGTAGAGGGGGCGGGGGCCAACGTCCTGACTTTC.

This sequence joins TRBV7-3 and TRBJ2-1; D is possibly TRBD1 (6 bases). CDR1 and CDR2 (germline): SGHTA, FQGTGA. Deletions cut 1 base from V and 4 bases from J, with 11 bases between. This CDR3 is 15 amino acids long. DNA for the CDR3: TGTGCCAGCAGCTTAATGGGGGCAGCATACAATGAGCAGTTCTTC. Translation: CASSLMGAAYNEQFF.

V gene TRBV18 combines with J gene TRBJ1-2; maybe TRBD1 (6 bases). This CDR3 is built from 13 residues. V dropped 6 bases and J dropped 7 bases, with 15 bases sitting between them. From germline, CDR1 is KGHSH and CDR2 LQKENI. The CDR3 spells CASSREQGSGYTF. Written as DNA, the CDR3 is TGTGCCAGCTCTCGCGAACAGGGATCTGGCTACACCTTC.

The chain links TRBV7-6 to TRBJ2-5; D is possibly TRBD1 (5 bases). The CDR3 totals 17 residues. V dropped 4 bases and J dropped 4 bases, with 22 bases sitting between them. Germline CDR1 SGHVS, CDR2 FNYEAQ. CDR3 protein: CASSSRPQGARGETQYF. The CDR3 DNA reads as TGTGCCAGCAGCTCCCGGCCCCAGGGCGCTCGTGGAGAGACCCAGTACTTC.

The rearrangement uses TRBV27 and TRBJ1-2; weak D call: TRBD1 (5 bases). V dropped 2 bases and J dropped 6 bases, with 13 bases sitting between them. The CDR3 spans 14 residues. The germline V gene encodes CDR1 MNHEY and CDR2 SMNVEV (reference sequence). CDR3 amino acids: CASSLRQGVDGYTF. CDR3 nucleotide sequence: TGTGCCAGCAGTTTACGGCAGGGTGTAGATGGCTACACCTTC.

CDR3 coding DNA: TGTGCCAGCCGTGGCGGCAGCTATGGCTACACCTTC. As protein: CASRGGSYGYTF. The chain carries TRBV6-4 and TRBJ1-2; D unresolved. The CDR3 is made up of 12 amino acids. In germline, CDR1 is MRHNA, CDR2 SNTAGT. Trimming removed 8 bases from V and 4 bases from J, with 11 bases in between.

J is TRBJ2-7 and V is TRBV12-3 or TRBV12-4, with 10 bases identical to TRBD1. J gave up 5 bases and V 6 bases, and 4 bases lay outside the gene matches. This CDR3 spans 13 amino acids. The CDR3 bases are TGTGCCAGCAGCCGGGACAGGGGCCACGAGCAGTACTTC. Protein sequence: CASSRDRGHEQYF.

This clone was found once. The chain recombines TRBV29-1 with TRBJ2-1; TRBD2 aligns across 9 bases. The CDR3 is 12 residues long. Unmatched junction bases numbered 3, after V lost 4 bases and J lost 8 bases. CDR1 and CDR2 from the germline V gene are SQVTM and ANQGSEA. The CDR3 spells CSVVAGVDEQFF. The CDR3 region has the DNA TGCAGCGTTGTAGCGGGAGTGGATGAGCAGTTCTTC.